Sequencing of this TCR beta chain was carried out in a study of T cells after yellow fever vaccination. TCRdb recomputed calls from the 5' RACE reads with MiXCR, one row per CDR3 protein. The repertoire holds 300,000 to 400,000 distinct CDR3 sequences, with roughly 8.3% as singletons. This clonotype has more than one count but fewer than ten. Sequenced material: PBMCs, taken more than 35 days after the first yellow fever vaccination. This TCR was sampled from a man between 18 and 35 years old who received the YFV17D yellow fever vaccine.

The CDR3 coding sequence is TGTGCCAGCAGCTTTGGGGGAGGAGGTCAGCCCCAGCATTTT. Translation gives CASSFGGGGQPQHF. The chain links TRBV5-4 to TRBJ1-5, with a possible D match to TRBD1 (5 bases). The CDR3 totals 14 residues. CDR1 and CDR2 from the germline V gene are SGHNT and YYREEE (reference sequence). V was cut by 2 bases and J by 6 bases, with 12 bases left in between. Looking up the rest from reference TRBV5-4 and TRBJ1-5 gives the full variable domain: ETGVTQSPTHLIKTRGQQVTLRCSSQSGHNTVSWYQQALGQGPQFIFQYYREEENGRGNFPPRFSGLQFPNYSSELNVNALELDDSALYLCASSFGGGGQPQHFGDGTRLSIL.